Below are 4 T cell receptor beta chains sequenced from a single sample in a study of tumor and adjacent non-tumor tissue in lung cancer. The template was RNA from unsorted bulk tissue. This non-tumor lung sample came from over 3 cm beyond the tumor edge. TCRbeta libraries were built with three rounds of nested PCR, modified from ARM-PCR. TCRdb itself ran the multiplex PCR reads through MiXCR, one entry per CDR3 protein. Counted here are approximately 47,000 distinct CDR3 sequences, about two thirds occurring once; the ten biggest clones make up approximately 31%. Sequencing used distant non-tumor lung tissue. These receptors came from a woman aged 70 to 79 with non-small cell lung cancer.

On this clonotype: The final CDR3 position lacks the conserved phenylalanine or tryptophan, pointing to a likely read error. V usage is TRBV29-1 and J usage is TRBJ2-5; D is undetermined. The CDR3 contains 13 residues. The germline gives CDR1 SQVTM, CDR2 ANQGSEA. Trimming took off 2 bases at V and 2 bases at J, with 9 bases between the two ends. The CDR3 region is CSVEFSSQETQYI. The CDR3 bases are TGCAGCGTTGAATTTTCGTCACAAGAGACCCAGTACATC.

Remarks on this clonotype: The junction departs from germline at one end; a sequencing error may be responsible. V and J are TRBV5-1 and TRBJ2-7; TRBD1 matches at 8 bases. The CDR3 loop spans 15 amino acids. Per the germline V gene, CDR1 is SGHRS and CDR2 is YFSETQ. The CDR3 DNA reads TGTGCCAGCAGCTTGGGTCCAGGGGGCGACTACGAGCAGTACTTC. Amino acids: CASSLGPGGDYEQYF.

As regards this clonotype: This could be a read error, since a much larger clone is one nucleotide away. V and J are TRBV30 and TRBJ2-7; TRBD1 aligns across 8 bases. The germline V gene encodes CDR1 GTSNPN and CDR2 SVGIG (reference sequence). This CDR3 is 13 amino acids long. CDR3 sequence (DNA): TGTGCCCGGAGTTGGGGACAGGTCTCCGAGCAGTACTTC. This codes for CARSWGQVSEQYF.

On this clonotype itself: A much larger clone lies a single base off, so this may be a read error. The rearrangement uses TRBV6-5 and TRBJ1-2, with D unresolved. The CDR3 length is 13 residues. V lost 1 base and J lost 8, with 11 bases in between. CDR1 MNHEY and CDR2 SVGAGI come from the germline V gene. The CDR3 region is CASSYLMRQGYTF. For the CDR3, the DNA is TGTGCCAGCAGTTACTTGATGAGGCAGGGCTACACCTTC.